This TCR beta chain originates from a study of T cells in Graves' hyperthyroidism and ophthalmopathy. RNA transcripts gave rise to amplified TCR beta CDR3 regions. During a first-round RT-PCR of the TCR CDR3, the HTBI primer set was used. MiXCR was run by TCRdb on the multiplex PCR reads, yielding one entry per CDR3 protein. This sample yields about 360,000 distinct CDR3 sequences, of which approximately 13% are seen a single time; over 8.5% belongs to the top ten. This clonotype was seen ten or more times. The CDR3 is made up of 12 amino acids. Trimming took 3 bases from V and 5 from J, leaving 5 bases between them. An absence of ophthalmopathy progression within 18 months meant stable Graves' hyperthyroidism.

This clonotype originated in a woman aged 18 to 35 with Graves' hyperthyroidism. Sample: blood. The chain uses TRBV12-3 or TRBV12-4 and TRBJ1-5, with D unclear. CDR3 sequence: CASSLMDQPQHF. CDR3 coding DNA: TGTGCCAGCAGTTTGATGGATCAGCCCCAGCATTTT.